This T cell receptor beta chain was captured in a study of T cells in Graves' hyperthyroidism and ophthalmopathy. TCR beta CDR3 regions were amplified from RNA. HTBI primers drove first-round RT-PCR of the TCR CDR3. Each CDR3 protein gets one entry after TCRdb re-called the multiplex PCR reads with MiXCR. The repertoire has 600,000 or so distinct CDR3 sequences, approximately 15% of them found once; the top ten carry roughly 7%. This clonotype occurred many times. The sample comprised blood. The clonotype was recovered from a woman in her late teens or twenties with Graves' ophthalmopathy.

This CDR3 reads CASSLAGVRHEQFF. The CDR3 DNA follows: TGTGCCAGCAGTCTAGCGGGAGTAAGGCATGAGCAGTTCTTC. V usage is TRBV11-1 and J usage is TRBJ2-1; TRBD2 matches at 10 bases. CDR3 size: 14 residues. With V trimmed by 6 bases and J by 8 bases, 7 bases remained unmatched. The germline V gene encodes CDR1 SGHAT and CDR2 FQDESV (reference sequence).